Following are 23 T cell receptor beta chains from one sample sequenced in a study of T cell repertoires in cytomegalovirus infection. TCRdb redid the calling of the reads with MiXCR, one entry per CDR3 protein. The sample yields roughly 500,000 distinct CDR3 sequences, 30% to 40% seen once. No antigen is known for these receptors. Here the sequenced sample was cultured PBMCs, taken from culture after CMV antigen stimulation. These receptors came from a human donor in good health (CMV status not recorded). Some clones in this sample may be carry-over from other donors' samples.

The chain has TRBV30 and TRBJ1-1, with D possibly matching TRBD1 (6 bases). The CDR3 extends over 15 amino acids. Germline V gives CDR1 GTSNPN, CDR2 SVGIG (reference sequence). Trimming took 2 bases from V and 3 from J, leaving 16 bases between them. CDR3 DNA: TGTGCCTGGAGTAGCGGGGGGCTAGGGCACACTGAAGCTTTCTTT. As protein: CAWSSGGLGHTEAFF.

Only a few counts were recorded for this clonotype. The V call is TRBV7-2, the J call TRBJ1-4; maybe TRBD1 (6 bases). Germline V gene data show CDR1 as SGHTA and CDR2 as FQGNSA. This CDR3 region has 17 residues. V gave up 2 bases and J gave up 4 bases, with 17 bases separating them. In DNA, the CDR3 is TGTGCCAGCAGCTTAAGGGGGTCAGTCGGTGGTAATGAAAAACTGTTTTTT. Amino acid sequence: CASSLRGSVGGNEKLFF.

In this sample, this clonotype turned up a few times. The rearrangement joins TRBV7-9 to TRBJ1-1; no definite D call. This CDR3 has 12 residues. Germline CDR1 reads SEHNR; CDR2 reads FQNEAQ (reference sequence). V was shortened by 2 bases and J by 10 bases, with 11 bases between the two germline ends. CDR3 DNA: TGTGCCAGCAGCTTAAGTAGGTCGGGAGCTTTCTTT. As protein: CASSLSRSGAFF. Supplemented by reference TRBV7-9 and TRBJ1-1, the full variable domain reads DTGVSQNPRHKITKRGQNVTFRCDPISEHNRLYWYRQTLGQGPEFLTYFQNEAQLEKSRLLSDRFSAERPKGSFSTLEIQRTEQGDSAMYLCASSLSRSGAFFGQGTRLTVV.

The CDR3 sequence is CASNGSNQPQHF. Written as DNA, the CDR3 is TGTGCCAGCAACGGGAGCAATCAGCCCCAGCATTTT. The chain combines TRBV6-2 or TRBV6-3 with TRBJ1-5; D is unresolved. The CDR3 has 12 amino acids. The ends were cut back, 7 bases at V and 1 base at J, with 5 bases in the middle. The germline V gene has CDR1 MNHEY and CDR2 SVGEGT.

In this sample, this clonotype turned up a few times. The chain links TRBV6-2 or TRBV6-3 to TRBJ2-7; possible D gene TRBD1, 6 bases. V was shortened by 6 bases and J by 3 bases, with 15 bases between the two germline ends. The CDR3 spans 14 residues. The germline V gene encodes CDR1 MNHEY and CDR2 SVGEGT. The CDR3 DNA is TGTGCCAGCAGCCGAGGACAGAGAGGCTACGAGCAGTACGTC. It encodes CASSRGQRGYEQYV.

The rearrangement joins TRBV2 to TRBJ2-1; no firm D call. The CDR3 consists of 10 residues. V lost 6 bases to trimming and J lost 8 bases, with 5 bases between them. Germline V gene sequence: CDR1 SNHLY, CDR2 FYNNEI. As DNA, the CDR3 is TGTGCCAGCAGAGGATATGAGCAGTTCTTC. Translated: CASRGYEQFF.

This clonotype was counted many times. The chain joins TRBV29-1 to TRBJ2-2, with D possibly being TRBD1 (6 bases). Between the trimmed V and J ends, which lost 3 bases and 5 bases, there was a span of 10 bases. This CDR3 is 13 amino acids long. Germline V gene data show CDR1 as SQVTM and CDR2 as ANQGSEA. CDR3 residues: CSVDQGGTGELFF. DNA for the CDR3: TGCAGCGTTGATCAAGGGGGAACCGGGGAGCTGTTTTTT.

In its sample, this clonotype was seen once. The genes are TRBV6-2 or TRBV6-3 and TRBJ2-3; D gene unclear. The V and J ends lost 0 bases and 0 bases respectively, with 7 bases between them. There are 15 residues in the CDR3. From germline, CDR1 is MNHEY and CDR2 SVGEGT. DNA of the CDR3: TGTGCCAGCAGTTACTCGACCGAGAGCACAGATACGCAGTATTTT. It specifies CASSYSTESTDTQYF.

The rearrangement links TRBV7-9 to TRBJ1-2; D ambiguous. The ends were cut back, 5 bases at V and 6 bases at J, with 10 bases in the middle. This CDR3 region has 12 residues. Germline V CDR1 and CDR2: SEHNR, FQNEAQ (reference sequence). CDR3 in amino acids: CASSPYFDGYTF. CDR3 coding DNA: TGTGCCAGCAGCCCGTATTTCGATGGCTACACCTTC.

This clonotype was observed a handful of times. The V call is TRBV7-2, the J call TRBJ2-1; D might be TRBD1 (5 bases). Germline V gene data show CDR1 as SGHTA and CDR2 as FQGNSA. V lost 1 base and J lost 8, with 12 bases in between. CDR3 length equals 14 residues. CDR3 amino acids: CASSLVGWGHEQFF. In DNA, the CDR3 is TGTGCCAGCAGCTTAGTGGGCTGGGGCCATGAGCAGTTCTTC.

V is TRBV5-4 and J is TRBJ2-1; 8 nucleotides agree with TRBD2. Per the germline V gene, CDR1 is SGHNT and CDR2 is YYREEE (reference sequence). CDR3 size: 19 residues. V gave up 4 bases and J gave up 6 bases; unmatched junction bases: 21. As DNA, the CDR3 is TGTGCCAGCAGCCCCGGGGGGGTAGTGGGGGAAAAAGGGGCCAATGAGCAGTTCTTC. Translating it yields CASSPGGVVGEKGANEQFF.

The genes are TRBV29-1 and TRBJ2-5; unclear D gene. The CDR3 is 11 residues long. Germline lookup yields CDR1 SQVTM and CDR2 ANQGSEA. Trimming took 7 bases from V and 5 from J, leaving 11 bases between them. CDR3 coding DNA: TGCAGCGGAACACTTGGGGAGACCCAGTACTTC. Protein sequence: CSGTLGETQYF.

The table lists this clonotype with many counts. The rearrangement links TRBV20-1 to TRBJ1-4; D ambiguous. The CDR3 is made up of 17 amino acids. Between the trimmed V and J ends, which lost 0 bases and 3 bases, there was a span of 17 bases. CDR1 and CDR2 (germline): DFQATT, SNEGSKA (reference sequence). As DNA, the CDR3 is TGCAGTGCTAGAGACATCAAAGGGTTACCAGCTAATGAAAAACTGTTTTTT. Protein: CSARDIKGLPANEKLFF.

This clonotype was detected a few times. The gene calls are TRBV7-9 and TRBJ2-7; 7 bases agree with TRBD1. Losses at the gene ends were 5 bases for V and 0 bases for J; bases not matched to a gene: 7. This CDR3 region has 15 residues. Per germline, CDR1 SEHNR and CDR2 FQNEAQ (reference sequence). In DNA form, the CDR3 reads TGTGCCAGCAGCGGACCGGGACAGAGCTCCTACGAGCAGTACTTC. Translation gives CASSGPGQSSYEQYF.

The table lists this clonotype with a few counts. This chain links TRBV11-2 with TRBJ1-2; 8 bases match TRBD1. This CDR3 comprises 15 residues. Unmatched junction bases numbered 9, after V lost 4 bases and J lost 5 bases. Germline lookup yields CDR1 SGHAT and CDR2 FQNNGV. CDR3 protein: CASSSPTRQGYGYTF. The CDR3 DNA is TGTGCCAGCAGCTCCCCAACGCGACAGGGGTATGGCTACACCTTC.

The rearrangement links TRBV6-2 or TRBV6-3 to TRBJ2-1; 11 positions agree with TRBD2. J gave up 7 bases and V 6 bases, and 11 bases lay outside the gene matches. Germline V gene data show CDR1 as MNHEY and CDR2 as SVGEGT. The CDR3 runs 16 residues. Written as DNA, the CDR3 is TGTGCCAGCAGCTCCGGGACTAGCGGAGGAGGGAATGAGCAGTTCTTC. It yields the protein CASSSGTSGGGNEQFF.

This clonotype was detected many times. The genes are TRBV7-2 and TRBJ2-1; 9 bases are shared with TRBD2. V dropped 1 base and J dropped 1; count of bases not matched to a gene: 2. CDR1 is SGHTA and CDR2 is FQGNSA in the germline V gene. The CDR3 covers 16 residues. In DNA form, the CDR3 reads TGTGCCAGCAGCTTAGTAAGCGGGAGGTCCTACAATGAGCAGTTCTTC. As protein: CASSLVSGRSYNEQFF.

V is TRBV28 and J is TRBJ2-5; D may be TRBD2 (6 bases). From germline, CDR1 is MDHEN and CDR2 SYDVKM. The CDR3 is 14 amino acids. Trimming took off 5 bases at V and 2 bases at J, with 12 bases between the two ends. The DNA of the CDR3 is TGTGCCAGCAGTCCAGGAGGGTGGCAAGAGACCCAGTACTTC. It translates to CASSPGGWQETQYF.

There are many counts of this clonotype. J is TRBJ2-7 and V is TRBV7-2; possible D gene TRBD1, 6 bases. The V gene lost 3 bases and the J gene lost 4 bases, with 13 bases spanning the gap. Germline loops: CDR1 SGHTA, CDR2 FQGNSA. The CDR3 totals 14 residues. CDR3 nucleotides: TGTGCCAGCAGCTTCAGGGGCCGCCGGTACGAGCAGTACTTC. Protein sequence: CASSFRGRRYEQYF. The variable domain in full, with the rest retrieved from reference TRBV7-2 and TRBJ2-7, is GAGVSQSPSNKVTEKGKDVELRCDPISGHTALYWYRQSLGQGLEFLIYFQGNSAPDKSGLPSDRFSAERTGGSVSTLTIQRTQQEDSAVYLCASSFRGRRYEQYFGPGTRLTVT.

The CDR3, as DNA: TGTGCCAGCAGTTACGGGGGACGGGGATCTGGAAACACCATATATTTT. This encodes CASSYGGRGSGNTIYF. The genes are TRBV6-2 or TRBV6-3 and TRBJ1-3; D might be TRBD1 (5 bases). V was trimmed by 2 bases and J by 1 base, leaving 12 bases between them. There are 16 residues in the CDR3. CDR1 is MNHEY, CDR2 SVGEGT, per germline.

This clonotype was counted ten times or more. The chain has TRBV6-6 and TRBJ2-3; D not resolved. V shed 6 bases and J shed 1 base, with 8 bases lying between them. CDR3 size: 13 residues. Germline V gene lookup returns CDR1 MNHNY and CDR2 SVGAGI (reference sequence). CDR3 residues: CASSRTGTDTQYF. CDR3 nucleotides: TGTGCCAGCAGCCGTACGGGCACAGATACGCAGTATTTT.

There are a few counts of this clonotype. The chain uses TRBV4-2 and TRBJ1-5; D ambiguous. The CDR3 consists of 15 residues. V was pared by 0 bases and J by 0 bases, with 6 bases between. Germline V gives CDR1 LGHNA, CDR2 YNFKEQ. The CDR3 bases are TGTGCCAGCAGCCAAGACCCTAATAGCAATCAGCCCCAGCATTTT. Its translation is CASSQDPNSNQPQHF.

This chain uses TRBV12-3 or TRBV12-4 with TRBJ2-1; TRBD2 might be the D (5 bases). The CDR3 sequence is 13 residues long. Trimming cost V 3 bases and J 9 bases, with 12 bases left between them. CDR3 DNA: TGTGCCAGCAGTTTTGAGCGGTCAGGTGAGCAGTTCTTC. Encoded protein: CASSFERSGEQFF.